This TCR beta chain was observed in a study of shared clonotypes between healthy human individuals. CDR3 length: 12 amino acids. Trimming stripped 5 bases from V and 6 bases from J, with 8 bases between. The V gene's germline CDR1 is KGHSH and CDR2 LQKENI. Splitting of each subset's genomic DNA was done evenly across several immunoSEQ plates. When replicate PCRs were run on sorted subsets, they used around 200 ng DNA, some 33,000 T cell genomes. TCRdb's table, derived via immunoSEQ multiplex PCR, lists solely in-frame clones and lacks some. Of 1,500,000 or so clones in the sample, 98% to 99% were seen once.

The V and J genes are TRBV18 and TRBJ2-4; no clear D gene. Specimen: naive CD4+ T cells sorted from blood. Subset defined: CD45RA+ positively selected. The receptor was derived from a man younger than 45 in good health. DNA for the CDR3: TGTGCCAGCTCAATTGATGGAAACATTCAGTACTTC. It specifies CASSIDGNIQYF. Filled out from reference TRBV18 and TRBJ2-4, the complete variable domain reads NAGVMQNPRHLVRRRGQEARLRCSPMKGHSHVYWYRQLPEEGLKFMVYLQKENIIDESGMPKERFSAEFPKEGPSILRIQQVVRGDSAAYFCASSIDGNIQYFGAGTRLSVL.